This T cell receptor beta chain was recorded in a study of T cell changes during pregnancy in multiple sclerosis. The repertoire was sequenced with immunoSEQ multiplex PCR; TCRdb's copy has only in-frame clones and lacks some. The table lists 60,000 to 90,000 clones, about nine tenths of them singletons. V shed 6 bases and J 7 bases; nucleotides not matched to a gene: 12. Germline loops: CDR1 SNHLY, CDR2 FYNNEI. The CDR3 is made up of 15 amino acids. This material consisted of peripheral blood, taken before pregnancy. This clonotype was sampled from a female donor with multiple sclerosis, enrolled in a pregnancy study. The chain joins TRBV2 to TRBJ2-7, with 10 nucleotides matching TRBD2. CDR3 in amino acids: CASRDPGLASSEQYF. DNA for the CDR3: TGTGCCAGCAGGGACCCGGGACTAGCGTCTAGTGAGCAGTACTTC.